This TCR beta chain was documented in a study of CD8 T cells in Susac syndrome. Germline V gene sequence: CDR1 SGHRS, CDR2 YFSETQ. Trimming removed 1 base from V and 3 bases from J; junction bases left unmatched: 3. The CDR3 contains 15 residues. This clonotype is a singleton in its sample. RNA amounts of about 0.45 to 1 ug underwent reverse transcription with random hexamers. TCRdb re-derived calls from the immunoSEQ multiplex PCR reads in MiXCR, one entry per CDR3 protein. Of approximately 74,000 distinct CDR3 sequences listed, 93% are singletons. V is TRBV5-1 and J is TRBJ2-3; the match to TRBD1 covers 9 bases. Material for sequencing was CD4+ T cells from PBMCs. The sequence came from a human donor with Susac syndrome. This CDR3 is CASSLTGGPTDTQYF. DNA for the CDR3: TGCGCCAGCAGCTTGACAGGGGGCCCGACAGATACGCAGTATTTT.